In this sample, the clone carrying this TCR beta chain turned up a few times. Its antigen is currently unknown. Per germline, CDR1 MNHEY and CDR2 SVGEGT. The V and J ends lost 7 bases and 3 bases respectively, with 16 bases between them. This CDR3 has 15 residues. The entry originates in a study of human T cells and chemical hapten exposure. Study summary: Skin on the upper inner arm, approximately 2 cm by approximately 2 cm in size, was sensitized with 2% DPC. Patients, predominantly female, presented with alopecia areata, totalis or universalis.

The sample's time point: patch test 1, 2 weeks after DPC sensitization. Treatment: therapeutic diphenylcyclopropenone sensitization with weekly scalp DPC. Regarding the study as a whole: No alteration of TCRs above 1 in 1000 frequency was seen with DPC sensitization. With patch test score, the counts of PT1 expanded TCRs showed a positive correlation.

TCRdb re-analysed the RACE reads in MiXCR, keeping a single row per CDR3 protein. The sample has 340,000 or so distinct CDR3 sequences; 6% to 8.5% are singletons. The sequence came from a woman in her late teens or twenties with alopecia areata. Some clones in this sample may be carry-over from other donors' samples. V is TRBV6-2 or TRBV6-3 and J is TRBJ1-5; D is perhaps TRBD1 (6 bases). This specimen was whole blood, taken in connection with sensitization to the hapten diphenylcyclopropenone (DPC). As DNA, the CDR3 is TGTGCCAGCAATAAATTGGACAGAAACAATCAGCCCCAGCATTTT. Its protein product is CASNKLDRNNQPQHF.